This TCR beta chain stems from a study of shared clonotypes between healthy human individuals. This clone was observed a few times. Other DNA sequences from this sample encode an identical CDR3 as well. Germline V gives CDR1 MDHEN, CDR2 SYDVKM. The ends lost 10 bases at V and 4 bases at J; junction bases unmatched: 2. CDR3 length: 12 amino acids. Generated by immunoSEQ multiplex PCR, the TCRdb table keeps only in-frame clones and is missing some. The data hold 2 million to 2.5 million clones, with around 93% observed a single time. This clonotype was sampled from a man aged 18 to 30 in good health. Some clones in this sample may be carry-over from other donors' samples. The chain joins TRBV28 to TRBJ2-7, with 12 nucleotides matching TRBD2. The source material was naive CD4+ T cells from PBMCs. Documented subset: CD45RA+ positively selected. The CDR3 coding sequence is TGTGCCACGACTAGCGGGAGATACGAGCAGTACTTC. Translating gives CATTSGRYEQYF.